The 11 T cell receptor beta chains in this list originate from one sample, sequenced in a study of blood T cell repertoires in COVID-19. TCRdb's table, derived via immunoSEQ multiplex PCR, lists solely in-frame clones and lacks some. The sample gives a few hundred thousand clones, approximately 88% of which show up once; 5% to 6% is in the top ten. Sequencing used PBMCs or T cells enriched from blood (not recorded which). The receptors were sampled from a man aged 25 to 40 who had recovered from COVID-19.

This clone was found once. CDR3: CASSREQGQETQYF. In DNA form, the CDR3 reads TGTGCCAGCTCAAGGGAACAGGGTCAAGAGACCCAGTACTTC. V usage is TRBV18 and J usage is TRBJ2-5; the D gene is possibly TRBD1 (6 bases). CDR3 length: 14 residues. Trimming shortened V by 5 bases and J by 2 bases, and 12 bases separated the two germline ends. CDR1 and CDR2 (germline): KGHSH, LQKENI.

CDR3 coding DNA: TGTGCCAGCAGAGGGACAGTTAACACCGGGGAGCTGTTTTTT. It encodes CASRGTVNTGELFF. The chain has TRBV2 and TRBJ2-2; 7 bases align to TRBD1. Per germline, CDR1 SNHLY and CDR2 FYNNEI. The V segment lost 6 bases and the J segment 2 bases; nucleotides outside the gene matches: 3. The CDR3 sequence is 14 residues long.

The chain joins TRBV5-6 to TRBJ2-2; tentative D call: TRBD1 (6 bases). CDR1 and CDR2 (germline): SGHDT, YYEEEE. V was pared by 4 bases and J by 3 bases, with 13 bases between. The CDR3 runs to 15 residues. CDR3 DNA: TGTGCCAGCAGCCCGGACAGATTCGACACCGGGGAGCTGTTTTTT. It is translated as CASSPDRFDTGELFF.

This chain uses TRBV7-9 with TRBJ2-7, with a possible D match to TRBD1 (5 bases). The V gene lost 4 bases and the J gene lost 6 bases, with 13 bases spanning the gap. CDR3 length: 13 residues. Germline lookup yields CDR1 SEHNR and CDR2 FQNEAQ (reference sequence). This CDR3 is CASSSVRQSEQYF. CDR3 bases: TGTGCCAGCAGCTCTGTTCGACAGAGCGAGCAGTACTTC.

V and J are TRBV29-1 and TRBJ2-5; 7 positions agree with TRBD2. The V and J ends lost 3 bases and 4 bases, in that order; junction bases with no gene match: 11. This CDR3 is built from 15 residues. From germline, CDR1 is SQVTM and CDR2 ANQGSEA. DNA for the CDR3: TGCAGCGTTGATGAACTAGCTGGGAGGGGAGAGACCCAGTACTTC. It encodes CSVDELAGRGETQYF.

The J gene is TRBJ1-6, the V gene TRBV28; D unresolved. The CDR3 has 13 residues. The V end lost 4 bases, the J end lost 6 bases, and 7 bases lay between the germline ends. Germline V lookup: CDR1 MDHEN, CDR2 SYDVKM. Here the CDR3 DNA reads TGTGCCAGCAGTTCACCGGGTAATTCACCCCTCCACTTT. Translated: CASSSPGNSPLHF.

The chain links TRBV5-1 to TRBJ2-3; the match to TRBD2 covers 7 bases. The CDR3 covers 15 residues. Germline-derived CDR1 and CDR2 are SGHRS and YFSETQ. V lost 2 bases and J lost 0; bases outside the gene matches: 3. The CDR3 region has the DNA TGCGCCAGCAGCTTTGGGCGGGGGAGCACAGATACGCAGTATTTT. This sequence encodes CASSFGRGSTDTQYF.

The chain employs TRBV3-1 (or the pseudogene TRBV3-2) and TRBJ2-5; 9 bases agree with TRBD1. This CDR3 spans 16 amino acids. The junction had 7 bases not matched to a gene; V was cut back by 2 bases and J by 3 bases. Germline V lookup: CDR1 LGHDT, CDR2 YNNKEL (reference sequence). The CDR3 loop is CASSQTGTGRKETQYF. As DNA, the CDR3 is TGTGCCAGCAGCCAAACCGGGACAGGGAGGAAAGAGACCCAGTACTTC.

The chain has TRBV4-1 and TRBJ2-5, with a weak D call TRBD1 (6 bases). Germline lookup yields CDR1 MGHRA and CDR2 YSYEKL. Trimming shortened V by 0 bases and J by 1 base, and 6 bases separated the two germline ends. This CDR3 has 14 residues. DNA for the CDR3: TGCGCCAGCAGCCAAGAGGGGGCCCAAGAGACCCAGTACTTC. This encodes CASSQEGAQETQYF.

V usage is TRBV2 and J usage is TRBJ2-7, with 8 nucleotides matching TRBD1. The V segment lost 7 bases and the J segment 3 bases; nucleotides outside the gene matches: 8. This CDR3 contains 14 residues. CDR1 and CDR2 (germline): SNHLY, FYNNEI. The CDR3 nucleotides read TGTGCCAGCAAAACCGGGACAGGAATCTACGAGCAGTACTTC. Protein: CASKTGTGIYEQYF.

The rearrangement links TRBV6-6 to TRBJ2-1; 11 nucleotides line up with TRBD1. The CDR3 contains 16 residues. V was pared by 6 bases and J by 8 bases, with 12 bases of the junction left unmatched. CDR1 is MNHNY and CDR2 is SVGAGI in the germline V gene (reference sequence). CDR3 bases: TGTGCCAGCAGACCCCTACCTCGGACAGGGGGCTATGAGCAGTTCTTC. It specifies CASRPLPRTGGYEQFF.